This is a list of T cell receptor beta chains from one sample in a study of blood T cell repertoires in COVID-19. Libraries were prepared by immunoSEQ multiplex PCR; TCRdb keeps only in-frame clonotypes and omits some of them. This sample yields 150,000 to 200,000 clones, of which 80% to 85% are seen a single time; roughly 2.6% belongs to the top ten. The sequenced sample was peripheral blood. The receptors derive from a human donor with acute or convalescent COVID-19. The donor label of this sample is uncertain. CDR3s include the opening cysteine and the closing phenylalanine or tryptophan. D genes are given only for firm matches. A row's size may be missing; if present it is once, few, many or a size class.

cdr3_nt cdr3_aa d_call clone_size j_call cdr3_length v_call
TGTGCCAGTAGTATAAATGGAGGTAACAATCAGCCCCAGCATTTT CASSINGGNNQPQHF . . TRBJ1-5 15 TRBV19
TGCAGTGCTAGACATGAGCGGTGGGGGTTCTTC CSARHERWGFF . few TRBJ2-1 11 TRBV20-1
TGTGCCAGCAGCCAAAACGGCCGCCTCGGGGGCTACACCTTC CASSQNGRLGGYTF . . TRBJ1-2 14 TRBV3-1/TRBV3-2
TGTGCCAGCAGCAAAGAGGGGACAGGGCAGAACAATGAGCAGTTCTTC CASSKEGTGQNNEQFF . . TRBJ2-1 16 TRBV21-1
TGTGCCCTGTCGTTATCAGGGGACACTGAAGCTTTCTTT CALSLSGDTEAFF . once TRBJ1-1 13 TRBV30
TGTGCCAGCAGCACCGGGACAATTGGCTACACCTTC CASSTGTIGYTF . . TRBJ1-2 12 TRBV5-6
TGCGCCAGCCGAGGCGATGCGAACACCGGGGAGCTGTTTTTT CASRGDANTGELFF . . TRBJ2-2 14 TRBV10-1
TGTGCCAGCAGCTTGGATGGGAGTCCCTTAGCCAAAAACATTCAGTACTTC CASSLDGSPLAKNIQYF . . TRBJ2-4 17 TRBV5-4
TGTGCCAGCAGCCCCCGAACAGGGGAACGCGGCTACACCTTC CASSPRTGERGYTF TRBD1 . TRBJ1-2 14 TRBV3-1/TRBV3-2
TGCGCCAGCAGCCCACAGGGGGAAACTAATGAAAAACTGTTTTTT CASSPQGETNEKLFF TRBD1 . TRBJ1-4 15 TRBV5-1
TGTGCCTGGAGTGTCGGGGAGTACTATGGCTACACCTTC CAWSVGEYYGYTF . . TRBJ1-2 13 TRBV30
TGTGCCAGCAGCTTTTCGAGCAGGGGGGACGGAAACACCATATATTTT CASSFSSRGDGNTIYF TRBD1 . TRBJ1-3 16 TRBV7-9
TGTGCCAGTACGACAGGGGTTGGCAATCAGCCCCAGCATTTT CASTTGVGNQPQHF TRBD1 . TRBJ1-5 14 TRBV3-1/TRBV3-2
TGTGCCTGGAGGCCCACAGGGAAAGAGACCCAGTACTTC CAWRPTGKETQYF . . TRBJ2-5 13 TRBV30
TGTGCCAGCAGCTTAGGCAGGAATGAAAAACTGTTTTTT CASSLGRNEKLFF . . TRBJ1-4 13 TRBV7-8
TGTGCCTGGAGTCTCCCGAGGCAGGGGCAAGATCAGCCCCAGCATTTT CAWSLPRQGQDQPQHF . . TRBJ1-5 16 TRBV30
TGTGCCAGCACCCTTAGGGGTACTGGAAACACCATATATTTT CASTLRGTGNTIYF . . TRBJ1-3 14 TRBV7-2
TGTGCCAGCAGCAAGACAGGGGCTACAGATACGCAGTATTTT CASSKTGATDTQYF TRBD1 . TRBJ2-3 14 TRBV28
TGTGCCACCAGCGCCGGCGGGTCTGGAAACACCATATATTTT CATSAGGSGNTIYF . . TRBJ1-3 14 TRBV15
TGTGCCAGCAGTTCGGTATACGAGCAGTACTTC CASSSVYEQYF . . TRBJ2-7 11 TRBV6-2/TRBV6-3
TGCAGCGTTGAGGGAGTAGCGGGAATCGTGACCCAGTACTTC CSVEGVAGIVTQYF TRBD2 . TRBJ2-5 14 TRBV29-1
TGCGCCAGCAGCCTCTCCAGCGGCCTTCAAGAGACCCAGTACTTC CASSLSSGLQETQYF . once TRBJ2-5 15 TRBV4-1
TGTGCCAGCAGTTCCCAACCGATCGGGACAGGGTTAAATTATAATTCACCCCTCCACTTT CASSSQPIGTGLNYNSPLHF TRBD1 . TRBJ1-6 20 TRBV2
TGTGCCAGCAGCTCACCCCGGGGAGGGAACTGGGATTCACCCCTCCACTTT CASSSPRGGNWDSPLHF . . TRBJ1-6 17 TRBV9
TGCGCCAGCAGCTTCGACAGCACGAACACTGAAGCTTTCTTT CASSFDSTNTEAFF . . TRBJ1-1 14 TRBV5-1
TGTGCCAGCAGCCTGCCGGGGTCGGCACAAGAGACCCAGTACTTC CASSLPGSAQETQYF . . TRBJ2-5 15 TRBV3-1/TRBV3-2
TGTGCCTGGAGTGTAACCAGACTAGCGGGGGGTAACACCGGGGAGCTGTTTTTT CAWSVTRLAGGNTGELFF TRBD2 . TRBJ2-2 18 TRBV30
TGTGCCAGCAGCCCCGGACGGGAGGGGACCCAGTACTTC CASSPGREGTQYF TRBD2 . TRBJ2-5 13 TRBV7-2
TGTGCCACTGCGACAGAAAACTCCTACGAGCAGTACTTC CATATENSYEQYF . . TRBJ2-7 13 TRBV19
TGTGCCAGCAGCCGGGACAGCCCCACTGAAGCTTTCTTT CASSRDSPTEAFF TRBD1 . TRBJ1-1 13 TRBV7-9
TGTGCCAGCTCACCACAGAGCCTAGCGGGAGAAAACACCGGGGAGCTGTTTTTT CASSPQSLAGENTGELFF TRBD2 . TRBJ2-2 18 TRBV18
TGTGCCAGCCGCTCTGAGAATTCTGGAAACACCATATATTTT CASRSENSGNTIYF . . TRBJ1-3 14 TRBV7-9
TGTGCCAGCAGCCAAGGTTTCCAGGGCGGCGAAAAACTGTTTTTT CASSQGFQGGEKLFF . few TRBJ1-4 15 TRBV3-1/TRBV3-2
TGTGCCAGCAGCTTTTTCAGGGGGGAACAGCCCCAGCATTTT CASSFFRGEQPQHF TRBD1 once TRBJ1-5 14 TRBV5-8
TGTGCCAGCAGCCCTGGACTAGCGGGAGGGGAAGAGACCCAGTACTTC CASSPGLAGGEETQYF TRBD2 few TRBJ2-5 16 TRBV7-2
TGCGCCAGCAGCCAAGGTGTAGCGGGAGGGTTGGGGGTCTACAATGAGCAGTTCTTC CASSQGVAGGLGVYNEQFF TRBD2 . TRBJ2-1 19 TRBV4-1
TGTGCCAGCATACGCGGGGGTGCCGTTAGCTATGGCTACACCTTC CASIRGGAVSYGYTF . . TRBJ1-2 15 TRBV2
TGTGCCAGCAGGGGAGACAATGAGCAGTTCTTC CASRGDNEQFF . . TRBJ2-1 11 TRBV7-2
TGTGCCAGCAGTGAACGACAGGGGGCCTTCTATGGCTACACCTTC CASSERQGAFYGYTF TRBD1 . TRBJ1-2 15 TRBV2
TGCGCCAGCAGCCAACGAGGGCCTGGCGGGGGGGCTAGCGGGGAGCTGTTTTTT CASSQRGPGGGASGELFF TRBD2 . TRBJ2-2 18 TRBV4-1
TGTGCCAGCAGTTACTACCCGGGGGGCTATGGCTACACCTTC CASSYYPGGYGYTF . . TRBJ1-2 14 TRBV6-6
TGTGCCTGGAGGACAGGGGGCGCCGCGGGAGTCTACACCTTC CAWRTGGAAGVYTF TRBD1 . TRBJ1-2 14 TRBV30
TGTGCCAGCAGCTCACAGAGCATGAACACTGAAGCTTTCTTT CASSSQSMNTEAFF . many TRBJ1-1 14 TRBV27
TGTGCCTGGAGTGTAGGTGGAGGGAATGGCTCACCCCTCCACTTT CAWSVGGGNGSPLHF . . TRBJ1-6 15 TRBV30
TGCGCCAGCAGCGATGGACAGAGTAACTATGGCTACACCTTC CASSDGQSNYGYTF . . TRBJ1-2 14 TRBV5-1